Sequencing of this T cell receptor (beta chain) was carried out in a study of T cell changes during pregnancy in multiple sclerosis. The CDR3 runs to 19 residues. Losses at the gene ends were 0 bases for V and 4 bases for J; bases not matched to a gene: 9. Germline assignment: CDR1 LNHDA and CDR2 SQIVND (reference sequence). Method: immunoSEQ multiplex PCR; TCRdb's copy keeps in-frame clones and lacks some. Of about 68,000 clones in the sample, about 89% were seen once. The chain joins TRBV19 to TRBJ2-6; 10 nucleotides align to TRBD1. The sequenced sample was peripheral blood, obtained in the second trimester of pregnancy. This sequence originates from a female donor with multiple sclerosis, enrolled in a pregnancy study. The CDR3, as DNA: TGTGCCAGTAGTATAGAGGTGGGACAGGGGAGATCCGGGGCCAACGTCCTGACTTTC. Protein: CASSIEVGQGRSGANVLTF. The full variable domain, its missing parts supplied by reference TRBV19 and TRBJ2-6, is DGGITQSPKYLFRKEGQNVTLSCEQNLNHDAMYWYRQDPGQGLRLIYYSQIVNDFQKGDIAEGYSVSREKKESFPLTVTSAQKNPTAFYLCASSIEVGQGRSGANVLTFGAGSRLTVL.